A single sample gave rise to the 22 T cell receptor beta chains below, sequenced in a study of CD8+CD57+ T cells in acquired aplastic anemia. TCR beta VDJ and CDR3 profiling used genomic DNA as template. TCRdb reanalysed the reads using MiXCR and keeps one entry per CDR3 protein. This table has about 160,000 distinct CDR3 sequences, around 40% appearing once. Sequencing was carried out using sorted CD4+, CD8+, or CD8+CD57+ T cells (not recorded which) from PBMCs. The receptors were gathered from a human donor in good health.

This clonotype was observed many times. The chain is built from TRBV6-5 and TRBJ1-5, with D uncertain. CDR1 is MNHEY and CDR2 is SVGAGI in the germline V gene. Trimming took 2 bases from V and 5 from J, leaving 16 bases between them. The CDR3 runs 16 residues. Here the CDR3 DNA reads TGTGCCAGCAGTTACGGTCTCGGGAGGGTCGATCAGCCCCAGCATTTT. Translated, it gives CASSYGLGRVDQPQHF.

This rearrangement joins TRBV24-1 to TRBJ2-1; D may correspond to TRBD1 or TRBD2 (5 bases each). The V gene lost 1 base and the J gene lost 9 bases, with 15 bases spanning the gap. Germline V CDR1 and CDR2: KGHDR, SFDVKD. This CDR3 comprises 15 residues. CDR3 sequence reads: CATSDFQSGRGEQFF. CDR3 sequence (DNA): TGTGCCACCAGTGATTTTCAATCGGGACGGGGTGAGCAGTTCTTC.

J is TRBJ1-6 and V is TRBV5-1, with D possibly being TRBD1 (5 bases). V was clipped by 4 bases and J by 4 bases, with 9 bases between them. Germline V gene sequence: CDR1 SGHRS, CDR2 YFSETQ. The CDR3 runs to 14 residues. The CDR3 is CASSGDGYNSPLHF. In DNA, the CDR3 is TGCGCCAGCAGCGGGGACGGATATAATTCACCCCTCCACTTT.

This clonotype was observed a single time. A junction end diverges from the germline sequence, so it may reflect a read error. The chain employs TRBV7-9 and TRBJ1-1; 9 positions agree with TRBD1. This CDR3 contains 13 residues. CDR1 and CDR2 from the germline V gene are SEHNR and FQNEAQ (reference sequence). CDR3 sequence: CGADRGMNTEAFF. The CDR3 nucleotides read TGTGGGGCCGACAGGGGGATGAACACTGAGGCTTTCTTT. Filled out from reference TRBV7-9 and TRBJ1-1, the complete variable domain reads DTGVSQNPRHKITKRGQNVTFRCDPISEHNRLYWYRQTLGQGPEFLTYFQNEAQLEKSRLLSDRFSAERPKGSFSTLEIQRTEQGDSAMYLCGADRGMNTEAFFGQGTRLTVV.

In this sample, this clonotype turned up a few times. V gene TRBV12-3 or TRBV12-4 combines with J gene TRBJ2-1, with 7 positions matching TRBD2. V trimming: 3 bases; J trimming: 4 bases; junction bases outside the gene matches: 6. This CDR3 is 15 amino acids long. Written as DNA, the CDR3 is TGTGCCAGCAGTTTGCTGTCTAGCGGATACAATGAGCAGTTCTTC. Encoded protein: CASSLLSSGYNEQFF.

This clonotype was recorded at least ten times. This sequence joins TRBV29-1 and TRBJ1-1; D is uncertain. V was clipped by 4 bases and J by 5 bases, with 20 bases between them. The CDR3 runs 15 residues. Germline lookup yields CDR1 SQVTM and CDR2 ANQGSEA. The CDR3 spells CSVASQVRRETEAFF. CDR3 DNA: TGCAGCGTTGCCTCCCAGGTCAGGCGGGAGACTGAAGCTTTCTTT.

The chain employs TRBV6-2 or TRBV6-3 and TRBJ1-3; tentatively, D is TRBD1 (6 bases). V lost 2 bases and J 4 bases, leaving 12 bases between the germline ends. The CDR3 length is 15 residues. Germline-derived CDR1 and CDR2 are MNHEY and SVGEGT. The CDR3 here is CASSYTEGVGNTIYF. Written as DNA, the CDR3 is TGTGCCAGCAGTTACACCGAGGGGGTCGGAAACACCATATATTTT.

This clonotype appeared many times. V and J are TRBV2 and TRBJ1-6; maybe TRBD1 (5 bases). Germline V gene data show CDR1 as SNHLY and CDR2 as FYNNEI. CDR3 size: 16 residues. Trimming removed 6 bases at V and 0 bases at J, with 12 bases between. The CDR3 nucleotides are TGTGCCAGCAGCTCACAGGTCAGCTCCTATAATTCACCCCTCCACTTT. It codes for CASSSQVSSYNSPLHF.

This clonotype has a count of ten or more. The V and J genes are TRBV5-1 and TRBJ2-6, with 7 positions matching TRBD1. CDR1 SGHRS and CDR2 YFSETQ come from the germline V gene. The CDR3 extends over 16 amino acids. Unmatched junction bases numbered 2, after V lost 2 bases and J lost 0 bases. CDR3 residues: CASSFGTASGANVLTF. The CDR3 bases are TGCGCCAGCAGCTTTGGGACAGCCTCTGGGGCCAACGTCCTGACTTTC.

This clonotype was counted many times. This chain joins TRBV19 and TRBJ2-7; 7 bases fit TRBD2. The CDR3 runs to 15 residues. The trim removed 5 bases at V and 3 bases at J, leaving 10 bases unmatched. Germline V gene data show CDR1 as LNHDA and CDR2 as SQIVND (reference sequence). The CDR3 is CASSARGVTYYEQYF. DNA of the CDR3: TGTGCCAGTAGTGCACGGGGGGTTACTTACTACGAGCAGTACTTC.

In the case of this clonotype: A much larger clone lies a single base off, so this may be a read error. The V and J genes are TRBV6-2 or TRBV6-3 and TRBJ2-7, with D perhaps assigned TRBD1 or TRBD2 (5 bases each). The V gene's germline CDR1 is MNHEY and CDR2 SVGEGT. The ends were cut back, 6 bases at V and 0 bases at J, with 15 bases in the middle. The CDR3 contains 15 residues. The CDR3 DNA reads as TGTGCCAGCAGAATGGGACGGGCCAGCTCCTACGAGCAGTACTTC. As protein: CASRMGRASSYEQYF.

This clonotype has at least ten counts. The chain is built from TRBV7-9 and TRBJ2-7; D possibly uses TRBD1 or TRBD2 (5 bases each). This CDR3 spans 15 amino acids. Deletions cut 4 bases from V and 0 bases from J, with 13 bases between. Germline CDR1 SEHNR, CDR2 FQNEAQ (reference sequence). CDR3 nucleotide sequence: TGTGCCAGCAGCTCCTTGGGGGAAAGCTCCTACGAGCAGTACTTC. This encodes CASSSLGESSYEQYF.

CDR3 sequence (DNA): TGTGCCATCAGTCAGGACAACATGAACACTGAAGCTTTCTTT. Translating it yields CAISQDNMNTEAFF. The gene calls are TRBV10-3 and TRBJ1-1; D perhaps matches TRBD1 (5 bases). The V gene's germline CDR1 is ENHRY and CDR2 SYGVKD. V shed 5 bases and J shed 0 bases, with 10 bases lying between them. The CDR3 length is 14 residues.

The CDR3 here is CASSLSGTPYEQYF. In nucleotides, the CDR3 is TGTGCCAGCAGCCTTTCCGGGACCCCCTACGAGCAGTACTTC. The V and J genes are TRBV7-8 and TRBJ2-7, with D possibly being TRBD1 or TRBD2 (5 bases each). The V end lost 5 bases, the J end lost 2 bases, and 13 bases lay between the germline ends. In germline, CDR1 is SGHVS, CDR2 FQNEAQ. CDR3 length equals 14 residues.

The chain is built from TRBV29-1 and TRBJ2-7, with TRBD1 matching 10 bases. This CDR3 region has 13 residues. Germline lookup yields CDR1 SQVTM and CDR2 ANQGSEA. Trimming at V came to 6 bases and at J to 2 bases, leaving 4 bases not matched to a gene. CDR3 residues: CSVAGTGAYEQYF. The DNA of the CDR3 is TGCAGCGTGGCCGGGACAGGGGCCTACGAGCAGTACTTC.

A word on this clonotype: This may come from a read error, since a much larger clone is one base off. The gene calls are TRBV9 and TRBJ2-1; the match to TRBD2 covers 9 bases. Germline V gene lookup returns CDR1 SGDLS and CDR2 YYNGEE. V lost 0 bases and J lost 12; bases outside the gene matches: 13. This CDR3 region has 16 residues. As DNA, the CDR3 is TGTGCCAGCAGCGTAGGAGTTGGACTAGCGTCTCTAAGGCAGTTCTTC. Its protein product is CASSVGVGLASLRQFF.

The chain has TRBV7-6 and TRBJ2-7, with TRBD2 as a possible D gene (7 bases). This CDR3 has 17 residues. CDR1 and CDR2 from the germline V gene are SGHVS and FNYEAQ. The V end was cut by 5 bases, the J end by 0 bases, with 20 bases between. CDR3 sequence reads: CASSRGGGRDHSYEQYF. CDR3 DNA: TGTGCCAGCAGCCGCGGGGGCGGCCGGGACCACTCCTACGAGCAGTACTTC. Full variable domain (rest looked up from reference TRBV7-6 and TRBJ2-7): GAGVSQSPRYKVTKRGQDVALRCDPISGHVSLYWYRQALGQGPEFLTYFNYEAQQDKSGLPNDRFSAERPEGSISTLTIQRTEQRDSAMYRCASSRGGGRDHSYEQYFGPGTRLTVT.

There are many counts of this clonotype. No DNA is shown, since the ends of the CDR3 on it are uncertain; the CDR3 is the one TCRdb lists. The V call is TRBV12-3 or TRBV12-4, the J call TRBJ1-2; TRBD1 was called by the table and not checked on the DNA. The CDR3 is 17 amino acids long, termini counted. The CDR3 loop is CASSLVMGQGVFYGYTF.

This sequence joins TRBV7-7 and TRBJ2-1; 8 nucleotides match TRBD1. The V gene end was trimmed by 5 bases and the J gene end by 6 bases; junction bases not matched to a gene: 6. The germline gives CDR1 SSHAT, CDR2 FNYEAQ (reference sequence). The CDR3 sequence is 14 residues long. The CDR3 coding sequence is TGTGCCAGCAGCAGGGGACAGGCCTTCAATGAGCAGTTCTTC. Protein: CASSRGQAFNEQFF.

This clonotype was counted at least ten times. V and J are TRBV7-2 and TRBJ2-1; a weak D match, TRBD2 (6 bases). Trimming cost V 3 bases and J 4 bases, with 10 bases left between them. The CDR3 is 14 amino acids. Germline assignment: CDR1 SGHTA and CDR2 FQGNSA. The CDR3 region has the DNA TGTGCCAGCAGCTTGACTAGTAATTACAATGAGCAGTTCTTC. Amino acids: CASSLTSNYNEQFF.

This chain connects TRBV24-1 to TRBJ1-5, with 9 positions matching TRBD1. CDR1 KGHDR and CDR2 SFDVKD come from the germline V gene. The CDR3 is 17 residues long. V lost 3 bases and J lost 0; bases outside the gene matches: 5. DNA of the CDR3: TGTGCCACCAGTGATCCAAGGACAGGGGATAGCAATCAGCCCCAGCATTTT. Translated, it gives CATSDPRTGDSNQPQHF.

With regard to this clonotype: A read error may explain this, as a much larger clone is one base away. Here the CDR3 reads CAIRDLQETQYF. As DNA, the CDR3 is TGTGCCATCAGGGACCTCCAAGAGACCCAGTACTTC. This rearrangement joins TRBV10-3 to TRBJ2-5; D ambiguous. The germline V and J ends were trimmed by 6 bases and 1 base, with 6 bases remaining between them. The CDR3 is made up of 12 amino acids. Germline CDR1 is ENHRY and CDR2 is SYGVKD.